This entry lists 22 T cell receptor beta chains sequenced from one sample in a study of shared clonotypes between healthy human individuals. Sequenced by immunoSEQ multiplex PCR; TCRdb stores in-frame clones only, minus some. This table has 600,000 or so clones, roughly 96% appearing once. CD45RO-negative CD8 cells positively selected for CCR7 made up the naive population, which excluded terminally differentiated effector memory CD45RA+ cells. Input material: naive CD8+ T cells sorted from blood. The receptors stem from a woman aged 25 to 39 in good health.

A remark on this clone: Relative to the germline gene, one junction end is altered; a read error may explain this. The CDR3 region is CASSLTGGGRNEQFF. Written as DNA, the CDR3 is TGTGCCAGCAGCCTAACAGGGGGCGGGCGCAATGAGCAGTTCTTC. The chain has TRBV7-3 and TRBJ2-1; 9 bases map to TRBD1. Germline V lookup: CDR1 SGHTA, CDR2 FQGTGA. The CDR3 spans 15 residues.

This chain links TRBV7-6 with TRBJ1-1; perhaps TRBD1 as D (5 bases). The V gene's germline CDR1 is SGHVS and CDR2 FNYEAQ. The CDR3 is made up of 14 amino acids. V was cut by 5 bases and J by 1 base, with 11 bases left in between. CDR3: CASSLGGENTEAFF. For the CDR3, the DNA is TGTGCCAGCAGCCTAGGAGGGGAGAACACTGAAGCTTTCTTT.

The chain recombines TRBV7-9 with TRBJ2-7; 8 nucleotides agree with TRBD1. The CDR3 totals 15 residues. The germline V gene encodes CDR1 SEHNR and CDR2 FQNEAQ (reference sequence). V shed 1 base and J 5 bases; nucleotides not matched to a gene: 7. CDR3 coding DNA: TGTGCCAGCAGCTTAGGCCCTATGACAGGGGACGAGCAGTACTTC. Translating it yields CASSLGPMTGDEQYF. The variable domain in full, completed from reference TRBV7-9 and TRBJ2-7, reads DTGVSQNPRHKITKRGQNVTFRCDPISEHNRLYWYRQTLGQGPEFLTYFQNEAQLEKSRLLSDRFSAERPKGSFSTLEIQRTEQGDSAMYLCASSLGPMTGDEQYFGPGTRLTVT.

The J gene is TRBJ2-5, the V gene TRBV11-2, with 7 bases that match TRBD2. The CDR3 totals 15 residues. The V and J ends lost 3 bases and 1 base, in that order; junction bases with no gene match: 5. CDR1 and CDR2 (germline): SGHAT, FQNNGV. The CDR3 loop reads CASSFGSGPQETQYF. CDR3 coding DNA: TGTGCCAGCAGCTTCGGTAGCGGGCCCCAAGAGACCCAGTACTTC.

The V gene is TRBV6-6, the J gene TRBJ2-3; the D gene is possibly TRBD2 (6 bases). CDR1 is MNHNY, CDR2 SVGAGI, per germline (reference sequence). The CDR3 loop spans 15 amino acids. Trimming took off 0 bases at V and 2 bases at J, with 9 bases between the two ends. The CDR3 sequence: CASSYSWGDTDTQYF. CDR3 sequence (DNA): TGTGCCAGCAGTTACTCATGGGGGGACACAGATACGCAGTATTTT.

In nucleotides, the CDR3 is TGTGCCAGCAGCCCACGTACTAGCTCCTACAATGAGCAGTTCTTC. As protein: CASSPRTSSYNEQFF. The chain is built from TRBV7-9 and TRBJ2-1; D perhaps matches TRBD2 (5 bases). Germline CDR1 SEHNR, CDR2 FQNEAQ (reference sequence). Trimming left V 5 bases short and J 0 bases short, with 11 bases between. The CDR3 is 15 residues long.

V is TRBV5-6 and J is TRBJ2-7; 7 positions agree with TRBD2. The CDR3 is made up of 15 amino acids. V shed 4 bases and J 2 bases; nucleotides not matched to a gene: 9. The germline V gene encodes CDR1 SGHDT and CDR2 YYEEEE. The CDR3 here is CASSRLAVAPYEQYF. CDR3 nucleotides: TGTGCCAGCAGCCGCCTAGCGGTTGCACCCTACGAGCAGTACTTC.

The V gene is TRBV4-1, the J gene TRBJ2-2; D remains unclear. Per germline, CDR1 MGHRA and CDR2 YSYEKL. CDR3 size: 17 residues. Deletions cut 0 bases from V and 2 bases from J, with 13 bases between. The CDR3 sequence: CASSQDIQQINTGELFF. The DNA of the CDR3 is TGCGCCAGCAGCCAAGATATCCAGCAGATAAACACCGGGGAGCTGTTTTTT.

The rearrangement links TRBV19 to TRBJ1-2; D ambiguous. CDR1 LNHDA and CDR2 SQIVND come from the germline V gene (reference sequence). The CDR3 has 11 amino acids. Trimming cost V 8 bases and J 10 bases, with 14 bases left between them. The CDR3 loop reads CASSDELYYTF. The CDR3 DNA is TGTGCCAGTTCGGACGAGTTGTACTACACCTTC.

The rearrangement links TRBV5-1 to TRBJ2-7, with 7 bases aligning to TRBD1. The CDR3 totals 15 residues. After removal of 0 bases from V and 3 bases from J, the junction contained 6 bases not matched to a gene. CDR1 SGHRS and CDR2 YFSETQ come from the germline V gene. Here the CDR3 reads CASSLDRGTDYEQYF. The CDR3 region has the DNA TGCGCCAGCAGCTTGGACAGGGGCACCGACTACGAGCAGTACTTC.

V gene TRBV28 combines with J gene TRBJ2-5, with 10 nucleotides matching TRBD2. The CDR3 sequence is 13 residues long. V gave up 11 bases and J gave up 2 bases; unmatched junction bases: 5. Germline V gene sequence: CDR1 MDHEN, CDR2 SYDVKM. The CDR3 sequence is CAAELAGQETQYF. The CDR3, as DNA: TGTGCCGCGGAACTAGCGGGACAAGAGACCCAGTACTTC.

This clone was counted a few times. This rearrangement joins TRBV10-2 to TRBJ1-2; unclear D gene. Trimming removed 7 bases at V and 0 bases at J, with 9 bases between. Germline V gene data show CDR1 as WSHSY and CDR2 as SAAADI. The CDR3 length is 13 residues. Here the CDR3 reads CASTSGANYGYTF. DNA of the CDR3: TGCGCCAGCACTTCCGGAGCTAACTATGGCTACACCTTC.

This clone was found once. The gene calls are TRBV25-1 and TRBJ2-1; D may match TRBD1 or TRBD2 (5 bases each). Germline V CDR1 and CDR2: MGHDK, SYGVNS. This CDR3 has 12 amino acids. Trimming stripped 3 bases from V and 9 bases from J, with 9 bases between. DNA of the CDR3: TGTGCCAGCAGTGATCTCGGGGCTGAGCAGTTCTTC. Translated, it gives CASSDLGAEQFF.

V gene TRBV19 combines with J gene TRBJ1-6; TRBD1 matches 7 bases. CDR1 LNHDA and CDR2 SQIVND come from the germline V gene (reference sequence). J was trimmed by 10 bases and V by 5 bases; bases with no gene match: 8. The CDR3 loop spans 14 amino acids. The CDR3 sequence: CASSVRDRGSPLHF. The CDR3 DNA reads TGTGCCAGTAGTGTCCGGGACAGAGGCTCACCCCTCCACTTT.

The V gene is TRBV9, the J gene TRBJ2-2; a weak D match, TRBD1 (5 bases). Germline CDR1 reads SGDLS; CDR2 reads YYNGEE. The length of the CDR3 is 16 residues. The ends were cut back, 4 bases at V and 4 bases at J, with 17 bases in the middle. The CDR3 here is CASSSSLRAFTGELFF. Here the CDR3 DNA reads TGTGCCAGCAGCTCCTCCCTCAGGGCCTTCACCGGGGAGCTGTTTTTT.

The chain carries TRBV27 and TRBJ2-6, with 7 nucleotides matching TRBD2. The germline V gene has CDR1 MNHEY and CDR2 SMNVEV (reference sequence). The V gene end was trimmed by 3 bases and the J gene end by 2 bases; junction bases not matched to a gene: 1. The length of the CDR3 is 15 residues. The CDR3 DNA reads TGTGCCAGCAGTTTGAGCGGGGCTGGGGCCAACGTCCTGACTTTC. It translates to CASSLSGAGANVLTF.

The rearrangement joins TRBV4-1 to TRBJ2-1; D is uncertain. The CDR3 contains 13 residues. Per the germline V gene, CDR1 is MGHRA and CDR2 is YSYEKL. V was cut by 3 bases and J by 5 bases, with 8 bases left in between. This chain's CDR3 is CASSQAGHNEQFF. The DNA for the CDR3 is TGCGCCAGCAGCCAGGCCGGTCACAATGAGCAGTTCTTC.

The chain is built from TRBV4-2 and TRBJ2-3; TRBD1 aligns across 12 bases. Germline V gene data show CDR1 as LGHNA and CDR2 as YNFKEQ. With V trimmed by 3 bases and J by 11 bases, 6 bases remained unmatched. The CDR3 length is 14 residues. This CDR3 reads CASSQGQGADEQYF. The DNA of the CDR3 is TGTGCCAGCAGCCAGGGACAGGGGGCGGATGAGCAGTATTTT.

In its sample, this clone was seen once. V gene TRBV7-6 combines with J gene TRBJ2-3; 12 nucleotides match TRBD2. This CDR3 is built from 16 residues. The germline gives CDR1 SGHVS, CDR2 FNYEAQ. J lost 5 bases, V lost 3 bases, and 6 bases had no gene match. The CDR3 bases are TGTGCCAGCAGCTTCCCTCCTAGCGGGAGGGGAGATACGCAGTATTTT. It codes for CASSFPPSGRGDTQYF.

This CDR3 is CASSLTSQETQYF. CDR3 in DNA: TGTGCCAGCAGTTTAACGAGTCAAGAGACCCAGTACTTC. The chain couples TRBV27 to TRBJ2-5; no reliable D call. Between the trimmed V and J ends, which lost 2 bases and 2 bases, there was a span of 6 bases. Germline V gives CDR1 MNHEY, CDR2 SMNVEV (reference sequence). The CDR3 length is 13 residues.

This chain uses TRBV14 with TRBJ2-1; D is ambiguous. The CDR3 sequence is 12 residues long. V shed 4 bases and J shed 8 bases, with 9 bases lying between them. Germline CDR1 SGHDN, CDR2 FVKESK. The DNA for the CDR3 is TGTGCCAGCAGCCCCCCGGGCGATGAGCAGTTCTTC. The encoded protein is CASSPPGDEQFF.

This chain uses TRBV27 with TRBJ2-3; TRBD2 matches at 10 bases. V trimming: 0 bases; J trimming: 2 bases; junction bases outside the gene matches: 11. The CDR3 has 19 amino acids. The germline V gene encodes CDR1 MNHEY and CDR2 SMNVEV (reference sequence). The CDR3 nucleotides are TGTGCCAGCAGTTTATCCCTTTTAGCGGGAGGCTATTTCACAGATACGCAGTATTTT. As protein: CASSLSLLAGGYFTDTQYF.